Following are 22 T cell receptor beta chains from one sample sequenced in a study of shared clonotypes between healthy human individuals. Using immunoSEQ multiplex PCR, the repertoire was profiled, and TCRdb retains in-frame clones only, with some absent. The table includes under 1,100,000 clones, around 78% detected once. The sample comprised memory CD4+ T cells from PBMCs. Documented subset: CD45RA-negative fraction. These receptors all come from a man in his late teens or twenties in good health. Some clones in this sample may be carry-over from other donors' samples.

The V and J genes are TRBV28 and TRBJ2-1; 14 positions match TRBD2. This CDR3 has 18 residues. V dropped 5 bases and J dropped 3; count of bases not matched to a gene: 9. Germline V lookup: CDR1 MDHEN, CDR2 SYDVKM. DNA for the CDR3: TGTGCCAGCAGTCCGAGGACTAGCGGGAGGAGAGACTACAATGAGCAGTTCTTC. Its translation is CASSPRTSGRRDYNEQFF.

This clone was found once. J is TRBJ1-1 and V is TRBV28; 7 nucleotides line up with TRBD1. The CDR3 is 13 amino acids. Germline loops: CDR1 MDHEN, CDR2 SYDVKM. The V segment lost 7 bases and the J segment 9 bases; nucleotides outside the gene matches: 11. CDR3 bases: TGTGCCAGCAACGGTTTAAAGGGACAGAAAGCTTTCTTT. Protein sequence: CASNGLKGQKAFF.

This clone has only one observation. The J gene is TRBJ2-3, the V gene TRBV12-5; 9 positions match TRBD2. The V segment lost 7 bases and the J segment 2 bases; nucleotides outside the gene matches: 10. In germline, CDR1 is LGHNT, CDR2 FRNRAP. The CDR3 extends over 16 amino acids. The CDR3 is CASARGLAGSTDTQYF. The CDR3 DNA is TGTGCTAGTGCTCGGGGGCTAGCGGGATCCACAGATACGCAGTATTTT.

In the case of this clone: Other DNA sequences from this sample encode an identical CDR3 as well. V is TRBV28 and J is TRBJ2-7; D is unresolved. The germline V gene has CDR1 MDHEN and CDR2 SYDVKM. Trimming took off 6 bases at V and 2 bases at J, with 8 bases between the two ends. CDR3 length equals 12 residues. The CDR3 spells CASSPKPYEQYF. In nucleotides, the CDR3 is TGTGCCAGCAGCCCCAAGCCCTACGAGCAGTACTTC.

The V call is TRBV11-2, the J call TRBJ2-7; D call uncertain. The CDR3 extends over 15 amino acids. The V and J ends lost 1 base and 3 bases respectively, with 13 bases between them. Germline loops: CDR1 SGHAT, CDR2 FQNNGV. The CDR3 DNA reads TGTGCCAGCAGCTTAGTTGTTTCGGAGCTCTACGAGCAGTACTTC. Its translation is CASSLVVSELYEQYF.

The rearrangement joins TRBV5-1 to TRBJ2-2; D unresolved. Trimming took off 6 bases at V and 6 bases at J, with 9 bases between the two ends. CDR1 is SGHRS, CDR2 YFSETQ, per germline. CDR3 length: 12 residues. The CDR3 DNA is TGCGCCAGCAACGACGATCCCGGGGAGCTGTTTTTT. Translated: CASNDDPGELFF.

The chain couples TRBV7-3 to TRBJ2-5; weak D call: TRBD1 (6 bases). Trimming shortened V by 2 bases and J by 5 bases, and 15 bases separated the two germline ends. Germline V gene sequence: CDR1 SGHTA, CDR2 FQGTGA. The CDR3 length is 15 residues. The CDR3 reads CASSLDQGLGETQYF. CDR3 DNA: TGTGCCAGCAGCTTAGACCAGGGGCTGGGGGAGACCCAGTACTTC.

The chain is built from TRBV29-1 and TRBJ2-1; D not resolved. CDR1 SQVTM and CDR2 ANQGSEA come from the germline V gene. The V and J ends lost 4 bases and 8 bases respectively, with 18 bases between them. This CDR3 has 14 residues. Here the CDR3 DNA reads TGCAGCGTTGGACGGCAGCGTCGAGGCGATGAGCAGTTCTTC. Its translation is CSVGRQRRGDEQFF.

About this clone: The sample carries other DNA sequences with the same CDR3. The rearrangement uses TRBV5-4 and TRBJ1-6; 9 nucleotides agree with TRBD1. After removal of 4 bases from V and 7 bases from J, the junction contained 3 bases not matched to a gene. Germline-derived CDR1 and CDR2 are SGHNT and YYREEE (reference sequence). There are 14 residues in the CDR3. CDR3 loop: CASSLTGGNSPLHF. The CDR3 nucleotides are TGTGCCAGCAGCCTGACAGGGGGAAATTCACCCCTCCACTTT.

The V and J genes are TRBV7-9 and TRBJ2-2; TRBD2 is a possible D gene (6 bases). The CDR3 is 18 residues long. V lost 5 bases and J lost 7, with 26 bases in between. Germline V gene lookup returns CDR1 SEHNR and CDR2 FQNEAQ (reference sequence). CDR3 coding DNA: TGTGCCAGCAGCCCCAGGCGCGGGACGCCCGTCCGGGTCGGGGAGCTGTTTTTT. Residues: CASSPRRGTPVRVGELFF.

This sequence joins TRBV7-9 and TRBJ1-1, with D uncertain. The CDR3 totals 18 residues. Germline V CDR1 and CDR2: SEHNR, FQNEAQ (reference sequence). The germline V and J ends were trimmed by 6 bases and 0 bases, with 23 bases remaining between them. The DNA for the CDR3 is TGTGCCAGCAGTCCTAGGTCGGGCTGGGGTAACCTGAACACTGAAGCTTTCTTT. It encodes CASSPRSGWGNLNTEAFF. Drawing the rest from reference TRBV7-9 and TRBJ1-1, the complete variable domain is DTGVSQNPRHKITKRGQNVTFRCDPISEHNRLYWYRQTLGQGPEFLTYFQNEAQLEKSRLLSDRFSAERPKGSFSTLEIQRTEQGDSAMYLCASSPRSGWGNLNTEAFFGQGTRLTVV.

V is TRBV2 and J is TRBJ1-2; no firm D call. CDR3 length equals 11 residues. Germline-derived CDR1 and CDR2 are SNHLY and FYNNEI. V was cut by 2 bases and J by 8 bases, with 6 bases left in between. CDR3 nucleotides: TGTGCCAGCAGTGAAACTAGGGGCTACACCTTC. Amino acids: CASSETRGYTF.

The rearrangement joins TRBV7-3 to TRBJ2-3; 11 nucleotides align to TRBD2. Germline CDR1 reads SGHTA; CDR2 reads FQGTGA. This CDR3 comprises 16 residues. The junction had 8 bases not matched to a gene; V was cut back by 5 bases and J by 4 bases. CDR3 residues: CASSPQTSGNADTQYF. CDR3 coding DNA: TGTGCCAGCAGCCCGCAGACTAGCGGGAATGCAGATACGCAGTATTTT.

The CDR3 loop reads CASSLGPRSYEQYF. CDR3 nucleotides: TGTGCCAGCAGCTTAGGCCCGAGATCCTACGAGCAGTACTTC. The chain recombines TRBV13 with TRBJ2-7; D not resolved. V lost 0 bases, J lost 1 base, and 7 bases lay in between. The germline V gene encodes CDR1 PRHDT and CDR2 FYEKMQ (reference sequence). There are 14 residues in the CDR3.

The chain uses TRBV20-1 and TRBJ2-3; D unresolved. The CDR3 contains 11 residues. The germline CDR1 and CDR2 sequences are DFQATT and SNEGSKA (reference sequence). V was pared by 4 bases and J by 6 bases, with 8 bases between. The CDR3 region is CSAIFADTQYF. For the CDR3, the DNA is TGCAGTGCTATATTCGCGGATACGCAGTATTTT.

The rearrangement uses TRBV15 and TRBJ1-1; D is unresolved. Germline V gives CDR1 LNHNV, CDR2 YYDKDF (reference sequence). CDR3 length: 16 residues. The V end lost 9 bases, the J end lost 1 base, and 21 bases lay between the germline ends. The CDR3 loop reads CATAEPPWQPNTEAFF. Here the CDR3 DNA reads TGTGCCACAGCAGAGCCTCCTTGGCAGCCGAACACTGAAGCTTTCTTT.

V gene TRBV27 combines with J gene TRBJ2-3; weak D call: TRBD1 (6 bases). V lost 4 bases to trimming and J lost 1 base, with 12 bases between them. The CDR3 has 15 residues. Germline V CDR1 and CDR2: MNHEY, SMNVEV (reference sequence). As DNA, the CDR3 is TGTGCCAGCAGTTCACAGGGAATAGGCACAGATACGCAGTATTTT. Protein sequence: CASSSQGIGTDTQYF.

Note on this clone: Other DNA sequences in the sample encode the same CDR3. DNA for the CDR3: TGTGCCAGCAACCGAGGCTCCTACGAGCAGTACTTC. It is translated as CASNRGSYEQYF. The chain couples TRBV28 to TRBJ2-7; D is uncertain. CDR3 length: 12 residues. Germline V gives CDR1 MDHEN, CDR2 SYDVKM. Trimming pared 7 bases from V and 0 bases from J, leaving 7 bases between. Based on the CDR3 plus reference TRBV28 and TRBJ2-7, the full variable domain is DVKVTQSSRYLVKRTGEKVFLECVQDMDHENMFWYRQDPGLGLRLIYFSYDVKMKEKGDIPEGYSVSREKKERFSLILESASTNQTSMYLCASNRGSYEQYFGPGTRLTVT.

Turning to this clone: This CDR3 is also generated by other DNA sequences in the sample. V gene TRBV20-1 combines with J gene TRBJ1-2; 7 bases fit TRBD1. The ends lost 6 bases at V and 6 bases at J; junction bases unmatched: 4. Looked up from germline, CDR1 is DFQATT and CDR2 is SNEGSKA (reference sequence). CDR3 length equals 11 residues. The CDR3 DNA follows: TGCAGTGCCGACAGGGAACATGGCTACACCTTC. Its protein product is CSADREHGYTF.

The genes are TRBV2 and TRBJ2-1; 12 bases line up with TRBD2. Germline lookup yields CDR1 SNHLY and CDR2 FYNNEI. The CDR3 loop spans 18 amino acids. Trimming took 7 bases from V and 6 from J; bases not matched to a gene: 16. The CDR3 DNA reads as TGTGCCAGCATCGTCAGACTAGCGGGAGAAAGGCTGGTCAATGAGCAGTTCTTC. This codes for CASIVRLAGERLVNEQFF.

Turning to this clone: The junction does not match germline at one end; this may be a read error. The same CDR3 is also encoded by other DNA sequences in this sample. The chain couples TRBV20-1 to TRBJ1-2, with 9 nucleotides matching TRBD1. In germline, CDR1 is DFQATT, CDR2 SNEGSKA (reference sequence). This CDR3 is built from 11 residues. CDR3 sequence reads: CSATGGNGYTF. The CDR3 DNA reads as TGCAGCGCTACAGGGGGCAATGGCTACACCTTC.

This chain uses TRBV4-2 with TRBJ2-1; 11 positions match TRBD1. V trimming: 3 bases; J trimming: 4 bases; junction bases outside the gene matches: 5. CDR3 length equals 16 residues. Germline assignment: CDR1 LGHNA and CDR2 YNFKEQ. The CDR3 DNA is TGTGCCAGCAGCCAGGCCGGGACAGGGGGTTACAATGAGCAGTTCTTC. Translation gives CASSQAGTGGYNEQFF.